Below are 32 T cell receptor beta chains sequenced from a single sample in a study of T cells after somatic rescue of genetic block. Clones were read by immunoSEQ multiplex PCR, and TCRdb kept only the in-frame ones, dropping some. The table has 45,000 to 55,000 clones, approximately 96% seen once. The sequenced material came from peripheral blood mononuclear cells (PBMCs). The receptors here all came from a child under three years old.

J is TRBJ1-2 and V is TRBV19; the D is unclear. Trimming pared 1 base from V and 2 bases from J, leaving 14 bases between. The germline V gene has CDR1 LNHDA and CDR2 SQIVND (reference sequence). The CDR3 is 16 amino acids. The CDR3 protein is CASSIGWSSANYGYTF. The CDR3 DNA follows: TGTGCCAGTAGTATAGGTTGGAGCTCGGCCAACTATGGCTACACCTTC.

This chain joins TRBV4-1 and TRBJ2-2; D might be TRBD2 (6 bases). V dropped 4 bases and J dropped 4 bases, with 16 bases sitting between them. Germline CDR1 reads MGHRA; CDR2 reads YSYEKL. This CDR3 region has 16 residues. This CDR3 is CASSPTSYCTTGELFF. The CDR3 region has the DNA TGCGCCAGCAGCCCGACTAGTTATTGTACCACCGGGGAGCTGTTTTTT.

CDR3 bases: TGCGCCAGCAGCCAATCGGACGGGATCAATCAGCCCCAGCATTTT. Encoded protein: CASSQSDGINQPQHF. J is TRBJ1-5 and V is TRBV4-1; D ambiguous. CDR3 length: 15 amino acids. Per germline, CDR1 MGHRA and CDR2 YSYEKL. Trimming took 2 bases from V and 3 from J, leaving 11 bases between them.

This chain uses TRBV4-2 with TRBJ2-1; 10 bases are shared with TRBD2. Trimming cost V 4 bases and J 0 bases; bases outside gene matches: 6. This CDR3 contains 17 residues. CDR1 LGHNA and CDR2 YNFKEQ come from the germline V gene. The CDR3 sequence: CASSPHGTSASYNEQFF. CDR3 in DNA: TGTGCCAGCAGCCCCCACGGGACTAGCGCCTCCTACAATGAGCAGTTCTTC.

The chain carries TRBV10-1 and TRBJ2-5; D not certain. Germline V gene sequence: CDR1 WNHNN, CDR2 SYGVQD (reference sequence). V gave up 5 bases and J gave up 1 base, with 2 bases separating them. The CDR3 contains 11 residues. In DNA form, the CDR3 reads TGCGCCAGCAGTTTCCAAGAGACCCAGTACTTC. Protein: CASSFQETQYF.

The rearrangement joins TRBV4-3 to TRBJ2-5; weak D call: TRBD2 (5 bases). CDR1 and CDR2 from the germline V gene are LGHNA and YSLEER. V lost 0 bases and J 1 base, leaving 15 bases between the germline ends. The CDR3 totals 17 residues. The CDR3 is CASSQEASRALQETQYF. In DNA form, the CDR3 reads TGCGCCAGCAGCCAAGAGGCTTCGCGGGCCCTCCAAGAGACCCAGTACTTC.

Here the CDR3 DNA reads TGCGCCAGCAGCCAAGTCGCGGGAGGTCAAGAGACCCAGTACTTC. Its protein product is CASSQVAGGQETQYF. The rearrangement uses TRBV4-1 and TRBJ2-5; 8 bases map to TRBD2. This CDR3 region has 15 residues. The ends lost 1 base at V and 2 bases at J; junction bases unmatched: 3. The germline gives CDR1 MGHRA, CDR2 YSYEKL.

The V and J genes are TRBV19 and TRBJ1-2, with TRBD1 matching 8 bases. V shed 7 bases, J shed 2 bases, and the junction held 6 bases outside the gene matches. This CDR3 region has 14 residues. Germline V gene lookup returns CDR1 LNHDA and CDR2 SQIVND (reference sequence). In DNA form, the CDR3 reads TGTGCCAGTACCCGGACAGGGTTAAACTATGGCTACACCTTC. As protein: CASTRTGLNYGYTF.

This clone showed up just once. The chain recombines TRBV7-2 with TRBJ1-1; D is unresolved. The germline gives CDR1 SGHTA, CDR2 FQGNSA. V lost 10 bases, J lost 8 bases, and 11 bases lay in between. The CDR3 is 10 amino acids. The CDR3 sequence is CATQSTEAFF. The CDR3 region has the DNA TGTGCCACCCAATCCACAGAAGCTTTCTTT.

As concerns this clone: The identical CDR3 is also encoded by other nucleotide sequences in the sample. This chain links TRBV2 with TRBJ2-3; the match to TRBD2 covers 8 bases. V trimming: 7 bases; J trimming: 10 bases; junction bases outside the gene matches: 22. Germline CDR1 SNHLY, CDR2 FYNNEI. The CDR3 totals 17 residues. CDR3 sequence reads: CASTNGGGPHGREAQYF. The CDR3 DNA sequence: TGTGCCAGCACCAACGGGGGGGGGCCTCACGGGAGGGAAGCGCAGTATTTT.

This rearrangement joins TRBV23-1 to TRBJ2-7; tentatively, D is TRBD2 (6 bases). TRBV23-1 is sorted into the ORF group, with uncertain function. V lost 4 bases, J lost 0 bases, and 10 bases lay in between. This CDR3 is built from 14 residues. The CDR3 region has the DNA TGCGCCAGCAGTCCGGGACTTAGCTCCTACGAGCAGTACTTC. Protein sequence: CASSPGLSSYEQYF.

The gene calls are TRBV10-3 and TRBJ2-7; TRBD1 matches at 7 bases. Trimming at V came to 0 bases and at J to 1 base, leaving 3 bases not matched to a gene. CDR1 and CDR2 from the germline V gene are ENHRY and SYGVKD. The CDR3 consists of 15 residues. CDR3 coding DNA: TGTGCCATCAGTGAGTCGAACAGGGGTTCCTACGAGCAGTACTTC. Residues: CAISESNRGSYEQYF.

About this clone itself: Distinct nucleotide sequences in the sample also encode this CDR3. This sequence joins TRBV5-1 and TRBJ1-4; the D is unclear. CDR1 SGHRS and CDR2 YFSETQ come from the germline V gene. Between the trimmed V and J ends, which lost 2 bases and 3 bases, there was a span of 11 bases. The CDR3 runs to 15 residues. CDR3 protein: CASSFRSGSNEKLFF. CDR3 DNA sequence: TGCGCCAGCAGCTTTCGTTCGGGGTCTAATGAAAAACTGTTTTTT.

The CDR3 nucleotides are TGTGCCAGCAGTGGACTAGCGGGAGGGTCCGAGACCCAGTACTTC. Translating it yields CASSGLAGGSETQYF. The chain links TRBV2 to TRBJ2-5, with 14 bases matching TRBD2. The J segment lost 5 bases and the V segment lost 4 bases, leaving 3 bases of the junction unmatched. CDR1 is SNHLY, CDR2 FYNNEI, per germline. This CDR3 region has 15 residues.

The genes are TRBV2 and TRBJ2-2, with 12 bases identical to TRBD2. CDR1 is SNHLY, CDR2 FYNNEI, per germline. CDR3 length: 14 amino acids. Germline trimming cut 9 bases from V and 5 bases from J; bases unmatched to any gene: 4. This chain's CDR3 is CASTGLAGTGELFF. DNA for the CDR3: TGTGCCAGTACCGGACTAGCGGGGACCGGGGAGCTGTTTTTT.

This chain joins TRBV19 and TRBJ1-5; D may be TRBD1 (5 bases). The CDR3 contains 14 residues. The germline gives CDR1 LNHDA, CDR2 SQIVND (reference sequence). The V end was cut by 2 bases, the J end by 3 bases, with 8 bases between. The chain's CDR3 is CASSIRGVNQPQHF. The CDR3, as DNA: TGTGCCAGTAGTATACGGGGGGTCAATCAGCCCCAGCATTTT.

With respect to this clone: Other DNA sequences in the same sample also yield this CDR3. The rearrangement links TRBV5-1 to TRBJ2-3; 11 bases line up with TRBD2. CDR3 length equals 16 residues. The junction had 4 bases not matched to a gene; V was cut back by 4 bases and J by 0 bases. Germline V gene lookup returns CDR1 SGHRS and CDR2 YFSETQ. The CDR3 region is CASSLTSGRSTDTQYF. CDR3 coding DNA: TGCGCCAGCAGCCTTACTAGCGGGAGAAGCACAGATACGCAGTATTTT.

In this sample, this clone turned up once. Since the CDR3 does not end with the conserved phenylalanine or tryptophan, this likely comes from a read error. The chain employs TRBV5-1 and TRBJ1-2; D not resolved. CDR3 length equals 12 residues. The germline CDR1 and CDR2 sequences are SGHRS and YFSETQ. Trimming removed 2 bases at V and 8 bases at J, with 10 bases between. CDR3 in DNA: TGCGCCAGCAGCTTCTCAGGAGGAGGCTACACCCTC. This gives the protein CASSFSGGGYTL.

The rearrangement joins TRBV10-3 to TRBJ2-7; D possibly corresponds to TRBD1 (6 bases). Germline lookup yields CDR1 ENHRY and CDR2 SYGVKD. V lost 0 bases and J 4 bases, leaving 16 bases between the germline ends. The CDR3 extends over 16 amino acids. CDR3 region: CAISESVGHSGYEQYF. CDR3 coding DNA: TGTGCCATCAGTGAGTCCGTGGGACATTCGGGGTACGAGCAGTACTTC.

The chain is built from TRBV7-2 and TRBJ2-2, with 12 nucleotides matching TRBD2. V lost 1 base and J lost 6; bases outside the gene matches: 6. The CDR3 has 17 amino acids. Germline V CDR1 and CDR2: SGHTA, FQGNSA. CDR3 coding DNA: TGTGCCAGCAGCTTAGGGAGACTAGCGGGAGTTGCCGGGGAGCTGTTTTTT. Protein: CASSLGRLAGVAGELFF. The full variable domain, with the rest looked up from reference TRBV7-2 and TRBJ2-2, is GAGVSQSPSNKVTEKGKDVELRCDPISGHTALYWYRQSLGQGLEFLIYFQGNSAPDKSGLPSDRFSAERTGGSVSTLTIQRTQQEDSAVYLCASSLGRLAGVAGELFFGEGSRLTVL.

The chain combines TRBV5-4 with TRBJ2-1; 10 bases line up with TRBD2. J gave up 8 bases and V 2 bases, and 7 bases lay outside the gene matches. This CDR3 is built from 15 residues. Germline assignment: CDR1 SGHNT and CDR2 YYREEE (reference sequence). The CDR3 DNA reads TGTGCCAGCAGCTTCCCGGGACTAGCGTTCGATGAGCAGTTCTTC. Translated: CASSFPGLAFDEQFF.

The chain links TRBV5-1 to TRBJ2-7, with 7 bases lining up with TRBD2. Per germline, CDR1 SGHRS and CDR2 YFSETQ. The J segment lost 6 bases and the V segment lost 0 bases, leaving 6 bases of the junction unmatched. The CDR3 totals 14 residues. CDR3 amino acids: CASSLGSGRGEQYF. The CDR3 region has the DNA TGCGCCAGCAGCTTGGGTTCGGGGAGGGGCGAGCAGTACTTC.

The rearrangement uses TRBV7-9 and TRBJ1-1; 11 bases fit TRBD1. The CDR3 contains 16 residues. J gave up 3 bases and V 1 base, and 4 bases lay outside the gene matches. Germline CDR1 is SEHNR and CDR2 is FQNEAQ (reference sequence). In nucleotides, the CDR3 is TGTGCCAGCAGCTTAGTTACGGGACAGGGGGACACTGAAGCTTTCTTT. It codes for CASSLVTGQGDTEAFF.

This rearrangement joins TRBV27 to TRBJ2-5; 7 bases align to TRBD1. J lost 3 bases, V lost 5 bases, and 0 bases had no gene match. The CDR3 has 12 residues. The V gene's germline CDR1 is MNHEY and CDR2 SMNVEV (reference sequence). The chain's CDR3 is CASSDREETQYF. DNA of the CDR3: TGTGCCAGCAGTGACAGGGAAGAGACCCAGTACTTC.

The chain combines TRBV28 with TRBJ2-1; TRBD2 agrees at 8 bases. This CDR3 spans 14 amino acids. In germline, CDR1 is MDHEN, CDR2 SYDVKM. J was trimmed by 6 bases and V by 6 bases; bases with no gene match: 7. This CDR3 reads CASSPGGRGNEQFF. The CDR3 DNA follows: TGTGCCAGCAGCCCGGGGGGGCGGGGCAATGAGCAGTTCTTC.

J is TRBJ1-1 and V is TRBV5-1; D ambiguous. V lost 4 bases and J lost 0, with 16 bases in between. The germline V gene has CDR1 SGHRS and CDR2 YFSETQ. The CDR3 consists of 16 residues. The CDR3 loop is CASSKTPRIMNTEAFF. The CDR3, as DNA: TGCGCCAGCAGCAAAACCCCACGGATCATGAACACTGAAGCTTTCTTT.

The V gene is TRBV19, the J gene TRBJ2-7; TRBD2 agrees at 11 bases. Germline values: CDR1 LNHDA, CDR2 SQIVND (reference sequence). This CDR3 comprises 15 residues. V gave up 5 bases and J gave up 3 bases; unmatched junction bases: 6. The CDR3 here is CASSLLAGVVYEQYF. CDR3 sequence (DNA): TGTGCCAGTAGTCTACTAGCGGGAGTAGTCTACGAGCAGTACTTC.

The genes are TRBV6-5 and TRBJ2-3; tentatively, D is TRBD2 (6 bases). Germline V CDR1 and CDR2: MNHEY, SVGAGI. V was clipped by 5 bases and J by 1 base, with 10 bases between them. The CDR3 length is 14 residues. CDR3 sequence: CASSRSGRTDTQYF. CDR3 in DNA: TGTGCCAGCAGTCGCAGCGGGCGCACAGATACGCAGTATTTT.

The rearrangement uses TRBV18 and TRBJ2-5, with D unclear. CDR1 KGHSH and CDR2 LQKENI come from the germline V gene. The CDR3 totals 14 residues. The V gene lost 2 bases and the J gene lost 11 bases, with 18 bases spanning the gap. CDR3 DNA: TGTGCCAGCTCACCATACTTTTCCCTTGGAGAGCAGTACTTC. This gives the protein CASSPYFSLGEQYF.

This chain uses TRBV5-4 with TRBJ2-7; the match to TRBD2 covers 8 bases. The germline V gene has CDR1 SGHNT and CDR2 YYREEE (reference sequence). Trimming cost V 2 bases and J 2 bases; bases outside gene matches: 6. The CDR3 runs to 15 residues. In nucleotides, the CDR3 is TGTGCCAGCAGCTTACGGCTAGCGGGTACCTACGAGCAGTACTTC. Translation gives CASSLRLAGTYEQYF.

This chain links TRBV11-2 with TRBJ1-2; D gene unclear. From germline, CDR1 is SGHAT and CDR2 FQNNGV. V shed 5 bases and J shed 0 bases, with 10 bases lying between them. CDR3 length: 14 residues. The CDR3 sequence: CASSQLTANYGYTF. CDR3 bases: TGTGCCAGCAGCCAGCTGACCGCTAACTATGGCTACACCTTC.

V gene TRBV5-4 combines with J gene TRBJ1-1; D gene uncertain. Germline V gene sequence: CDR1 SGHNT, CDR2 YYREEE (reference sequence). Trimming removed 0 bases from V and 1 base from J, with 10 bases in between. There are 15 residues in the CDR3. The CDR3 sequence: CASSLARTANTEAFF. In DNA, the CDR3 is TGTGCCAGCAGCTTGGCAAGGACCGCGAACACTGAAGCTTTCTTT.